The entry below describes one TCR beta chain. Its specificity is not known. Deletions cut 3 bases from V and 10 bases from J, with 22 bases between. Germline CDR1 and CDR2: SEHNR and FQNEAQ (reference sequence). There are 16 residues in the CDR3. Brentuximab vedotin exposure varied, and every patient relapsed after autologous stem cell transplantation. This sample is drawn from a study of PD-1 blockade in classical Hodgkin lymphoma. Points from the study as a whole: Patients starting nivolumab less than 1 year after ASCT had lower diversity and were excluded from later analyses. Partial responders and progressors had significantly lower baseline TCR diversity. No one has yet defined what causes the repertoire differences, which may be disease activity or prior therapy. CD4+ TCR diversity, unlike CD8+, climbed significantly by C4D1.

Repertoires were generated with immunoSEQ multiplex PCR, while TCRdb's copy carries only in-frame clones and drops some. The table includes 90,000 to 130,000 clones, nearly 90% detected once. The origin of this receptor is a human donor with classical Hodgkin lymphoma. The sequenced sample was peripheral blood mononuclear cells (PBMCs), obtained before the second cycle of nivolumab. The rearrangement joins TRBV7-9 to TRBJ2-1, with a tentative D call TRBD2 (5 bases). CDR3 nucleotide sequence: TGTGCCAGCAGCTTCGGGCTTTCGGGGTCGGGCGGAGAGCAGTTCTTC. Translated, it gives CASSFGLSGSGGEQFF.